This T cell receptor beta chain was captured by sequencing in a study of response to subunit inactivated influenza vaccine. TCRdb recomputed calls from the RT-PCR reads with MiXCR, one row per CDR3 protein. The sample holds 650,000 or so distinct CDR3 sequences, less than 15% seen once. Remarks on this clonotype: Its specificity is not known.

Findings of the study overall: Each seasonal flu vaccination may recruit only limited new T cells, authors suggested.

V lost 2 bases and J lost 0, with 11 bases in between. Germline V gene data show CDR1 as SGHTA and CDR2 as FQGNSA. The CDR3 loop spans 16 amino acids. This sequence was found in a man aged 45 to 65 who received an inactivated influenza vaccine. Sequenced here: PBMCs from blood, sampled 14 days before vaccination. The chain combines TRBV7-2 with TRBJ1-3; D unclear. CDR3 loop: CASSLMFRSSGNTIYF. CDR3 nucleotide sequence: TGTGCCAGCAGCTTAATGTTCAGGAGCTCTGGAAACACCATATATTTT.